A single TCR beta chain is shown here with its context. Profiling relied on immunoSEQ multiplex PCR, and the TCRdb table lists in-frame clones only, not all of them. Here the sample spans 95,000 to 100,000 clones, roughly 95% being singletons. The sample is drawn from a study of technical replicates of blood from a few donors. CDR3 length equals 13 residues. Specimen: T cells isolated from PBMCs. This chain links TRBV12-2 with TRBJ1-2; no check of the table's D call, TRBD1, against the DNA was made. TRBV12-2 is annotated as a pseudogene. The sequence came from a human donor in good health. CDR3 bases: TGTGCAAGTCGCTCCCTAGGGGACTATGGCTACACCTTC. Its protein product is CASRSLGDYGYTF.